This entry lists 3 T cell receptor beta chains sequenced from one sample in a study of PD-1 blockade in classical Hodgkin lymphoma. Clones were sequenced by immunoSEQ multiplex PCR, and TCRdb holds only the in-frame ones, with some missing. In the table there are about 24,000 clones, around three quarters of which are singletons. This sample's time point: cycle 4 day 1 (C4D1), after more than five weeks of nivolumab. Brentuximab vedotin exposure varied among the patients, all of whom had relapsed after autologous stem cell transplantation. The source material was peripheral blood mononuclear cells (PBMCs), sampled before the fourth cycle of nivolumab. These receptors were obtained from a human donor with classical Hodgkin lymphoma.

The chain links TRBV11-2 to TRBJ2-7; TRBD1 matches at 9 bases. Trimming at V came to 0 bases and at J to 2 bases, leaving 5 bases not matched to a gene. CDR1 and CDR2 (germline): SGHAT, FQNNGV. This CDR3 has 16 amino acids. Written as DNA, the CDR3 is TGTGCCAGCAGCTTAGATTCCGGGACAGGGCCCTACGAGCAGTACTTC. Translation: CASSLDSGTGPYEQYF. Full variable domain (outside the CDR3, taken from reference TRBV11-2 and TRBJ2-7): EAGVAQSPRYKIIEKRQSVAFWCNPISGHATLYWYQQILGQGPKLLIQFQNNGVVDDSQLPKDRFSAERLKGVDSTLKIQPAKLEDSAVYLCASSLDSGTGPYEQYFGPGTRLTVT.

A word on this clone: Germline is not matched at one junction end, which may reflect a read error. The chain links TRBV23-1 to TRBJ1-5, with D possibly TRBD1 on 6 matching bases. TRBV23-1 is an ORF for which the function is uncertain. This CDR3 is built from 13 residues. As DNA, the CDR3 is TGCGCCAGCAGTCACCCCCGGGACACCAACAGCATTTTT. It encodes CASSHPRDTNSIF.

The chain links TRBV5-1 to TRBJ1-2, with D possibly TRBD1 on 6 matching bases. The CDR3 sequence is 16 residues long. Looked up from germline, CDR1 is SGHRS and CDR2 is YFSETQ. The V and J ends lost 6 bases and 8 bases respectively, with 26 bases between them. CDR3 residues: CASKVTGNFKLGGYTF. The CDR3 DNA reads as TGCGCCAGCAAGGTTACAGGGAACTTCAAGTTGGGAGGCTACACCTTC.